Described below is a single TCR beta chain sequence and its context. The record originates from a study of blood T cell repertoires in COVID-19. Study at large: Samples representing acute and convalescent COVID-19 were sourced from the United States, Italy and Spain. PBMCs, B-cell-depleted T cells, or T cells were the source of the cDNA or gDNA that made up the material.

In the study's own analysis: The assay estimated nucleated cells by amplifying reference gene primers. Measured with immunoSEQ multiplex PCR; TCRdb has only the in-frame clones, and not every one. V and J calls and clone size are as listed in that table; D and trimming were resolved from the DNA. The sample has hundreds of thousands of clones, 87% seen once. This CDR3 contains 15 residues. V lost 4 bases and J lost 0, with 12 bases in between. The V call is TRBV23-1, the J call TRBJ1-1; tentative D call: TRBD1 (5 bases). TRBV23-1 is an open reading frame whose function is uncertain. Sequencing was done on a sample of peripheral blood. This receptor was identified in a woman aged 40 to 50 who had recovered from COVID-19. CDR3 loop: CASSPGLALNTEAFF. The CDR3 nucleotides are TGCGCCAGCAGTCCGGGACTGGCCTTGAACACTGAAGCTTTCTTT.